These 19 T cell receptor beta chains originate from one sample sequenced in a study of human T cells and chemical hapten exposure. Time point described: patch test 2, 6 weeks after DPC sensitization. Documented treatment: therapeutic diphenylcyclopropenone sensitization with weekly scalp DPC. From the RACE reads, TCRdb called clonotypes with MiXCR, one entry per CDR3 protein. The sample lists about 54,000 distinct CDR3 sequences; about a tenth were seen once. The sample was whole blood, taken in connection with sensitization to the hapten diphenylcyclopropenone (DPC). All receptors derive from a woman in her forties or fifties with alopecia areata. Some clones in this sample may be carry-over from other donors' samples.

This clonotype was counted only a few times. The J gene is TRBJ2-5, the V gene TRBV11-2, with 15 bases lining up with TRBD2. Unmatched junction bases numbered 3, after V lost 4 bases and J lost 0 bases. CDR3 size: 17 residues. Germline lookup yields CDR1 SGHAT and CDR2 FQNNGV. The CDR3 region has the DNA TGTGCCAGCAGCTCCGGGACTAGCGGGGGGTACCAAGAGACCCAGTACTTC. Protein product: CASSSGTSGGYQETQYF.

This clonotype was counted a few times. The genes are TRBV18 and TRBJ2-7; 9 bases fit TRBD1. The CDR3 length is 15 residues. The V and J ends lost 1 base and 1 base, in that order; junction bases with no gene match: 2. The germline V gene has CDR1 KGHSH and CDR2 LQKENI. The DNA for the CDR3 is TGTGCCAGCTCACCACAGGGGACAGGGTCCTACGAGCAGTACTTC. Residues: CASSPQGTGSYEQYF.

This clonotype was picked up many times. The chain combines TRBV19 with TRBJ2-1; 8 bases are a match to TRBD1. V lost 4 bases to trimming and J lost 8 bases; unmatched junction nucleotides: 10. The germline gives CDR1 LNHDA, CDR2 SQIVND (reference sequence). The CDR3 is 15 residues long. CDR3 protein: CASSSPGQGADEQFF. The CDR3 nucleotides are TGTGCCAGTAGTAGTCCTGGGCAGGGGGCCGATGAGCAGTTCTTC.

This clonotype was counted only a few times. This CDR3 is CASSVSGRDGQPQHF. The DNA of the CDR3 is TGTGCCAGCAGCGTAAGCGGCAGGGATGGTCAGCCCCAGCATTTT. This chain links TRBV9 with TRBJ1-5; tentative D call: TRBD1 (5 bases). Germline V gives CDR1 SGDLS, CDR2 YYNGEE. CDR3 length: 15 residues. Trimming left V 1 base short and J 6 bases short, with 14 bases between.

The chain has TRBV9 and TRBJ2-7; TRBD1 might be the D (6 bases). Germline CDR1 and CDR2: SGDLS and YYNGEE. The V end lost 3 bases, the J end lost 0 bases, and 10 bases lay between the germline ends. The CDR3 is 14 residues long. In DNA, the CDR3 is TGTGCCAGCAGCGCGGACAGCTACTCCTACGAGCAGTACTTC. Translating gives CASSADSYSYEQYF. Full variable domain (outside the CDR3, taken from reference TRBV9 and TRBJ2-7): DSGVTQTPKHLITATGQRVTLRCSPRSGDLSVYWYQQSLDQGLQFLIQYYNGEERAKGNILERFSAQQFPDLHSELNLSSLELGDSALYFCASSADSYSYEQYFGPGTRLTVT.

This clonotype was observed a handful of times. This chain links TRBV11-3 with TRBJ2-2; D gene ambiguous. The germline V gene has CDR1 SGHNT and CDR2 YENEEA. This CDR3 has 12 amino acids. V was pared by 5 bases and J by 2 bases, with 3 bases between. Here the CDR3 DNA reads TGTGCCAGCAGCGTTAACACCGGGGAGCTGTTTTTT. It codes for CASSVNTGELFF.

The chain recombines TRBV6-2 or TRBV6-3 with TRBJ2-5; D might be TRBD2 (5 bases). Trimming took off 4 bases at V and 5 bases at J, with 11 bases between the two ends. The CDR3 has 13 amino acids. Germline lookup yields CDR1 MNHEY and CDR2 SVGEGT. The CDR3 spells CASSFLARETQYF. The CDR3 DNA sequence: TGTGCCAGCAGTTTCCTAGCTCGGGAGACCCAGTACTTC.

This clonotype was seen at least ten times. One junction end disagrees with the germline gene, perhaps due to a read error. The chain links TRBV11-2 to TRBJ2-3; D perhaps matches TRBD1 (5 bases). CDR1 and CDR2 (germline): SGHAT, FQNNGV. CDR3 length: 12 amino acids. CDR3 sequence (DNA): TGCGCCAGCAGCTTGGGGCCAGATACGCAGTATTTT. Protein product: CASSLGPDTQYF.

This clonotype turned up a few times. This chain uses TRBV4-3 with TRBJ2-3, with TRBD2 identical over 8 bases. V trimming: 2 bases; J trimming: 5 bases; junction bases outside the gene matches: 6. This CDR3 contains 15 residues. Looked up from germline, CDR1 is LGHNA and CDR2 is YSLEER. In DNA form, the CDR3 reads TGCGCCAGCAGCCAATTGCCGGGGGGGCAAGATACGCAGTATTTT. Protein: CASSQLPGGQDTQYF.

The chain has TRBV14 and TRBJ2-1; D perhaps matches TRBD1 (5 bases). The CDR3 has 17 residues. V dropped 1 base and J dropped 8 bases, with 21 bases sitting between them. The germline V gene encodes CDR1 SGHDN and CDR2 FVKESK. The DNA of the CDR3 is TGTGCCAGCAGCCAAGTACTCTCAGGGTTCCCTTCCCATGAGCAGTTCTTC. Amino acids: CASSQVLSGFPSHEQFF.

This clonotype was seen at least ten times. The V gene is TRBV5-1, the J gene TRBJ1-1; 9 bases map to TRBD1. Germline trimming cut 0 bases from V and 8 bases from J; bases unmatched to any gene: 5. The CDR3 is 14 amino acids. CDR1 is SGHRS and CDR2 is YFSETQ in the germline V gene. CDR3 nucleotide sequence: TGCGCCAGCAGCTTGGGGTCGGGACAGGGCGAAGCTTTCTTT. Its translation is CASSLGSGQGEAFF.

The rearrangement links TRBV7-6 to TRBJ1-4; 7 nucleotides agree with TRBD1. Trimming cost V 5 bases and J 6 bases; bases outside gene matches: 15. The CDR3 extends over 17 amino acids. Germline V gene sequence: CDR1 SGHVS, CDR2 FNYEAQ. CDR3 region: CASSQAGRTGRDEKLFF. The CDR3 nucleotides are TGTGCCAGCAGCCAGGCCGGGCGGACAGGTCGGGATGAAAAACTGTTTTTT.

This clonotype was counted a few times. The chain carries TRBV12-3 or TRBV12-4 and TRBJ2-7, with D perhaps TRBD1 (6 bases). The CDR3 has 19 residues. V lost 1 base and J lost 2, with 24 bases in between. The CDR3 sequence: CASSLGTGTTPSGPYEQYF. The CDR3 DNA is TGTGCCAGCAGTTTAGGGACCGGGACAACACCTTCCGGGCCCTACGAGCAGTACTTC.

A word on this clonotype: Its ends do not fully match the called genes, so a read error is possible. The V call is TRBV7-9, the J call TRBJ2-3, with TRBD1 as a possible D gene (6 bases). Germline values: CDR1 SEHNR, CDR2 FQNEAQ (reference sequence). CDR3 size: 15 residues. CDR3 amino acids: CASSSALGGKDAQYF. DNA of the CDR3: TGTGCCAGCAGCTCCGCTTTAGGGGGAAAAGATGCGCAGTATTTT.

The rearrangement links TRBV6-2 or TRBV6-3 to TRBJ2-1; 10 nucleotides line up with TRBD2. The CDR3 is made up of 16 amino acids. J lost 0 bases, V lost 6 bases, and 5 bases had no gene match. Germline CDR1 and CDR2: MNHEY and SVGEGT. The CDR3 loop is CASSPSSGSSYNEQFF. The DNA of the CDR3 is TGTGCCAGCAGCCCTTCTAGCGGGAGCTCCTACAATGAGCAGTTCTTC.

In its sample, this clonotype was seen a few times. The V gene is TRBV28, the J gene TRBJ1-1, with a tentative D call TRBD1 (5 bases). V was pared by 6 bases and J by 1 base, with 15 bases between. This CDR3 region has 15 residues. The V gene's germline CDR1 is MDHEN and CDR2 SYDVKM. In DNA, the CDR3 is TGTGCCAGCAGCTCCGTGGGGCGAAAGAACACTGAAGCTTTCTTT. As protein: CASSSVGRKNTEAFF.

V usage is TRBV2 and J usage is TRBJ1-5; tentatively, D is TRBD1 (6 bases). The germline gives CDR1 SNHLY, CDR2 FYNNEI. The V end was cut by 2 bases, the J end by 3 bases, with 14 bases between. CDR3 size: 16 residues. This CDR3 is CASSEWTASPNQPQHF. CDR3 nucleotides: TGTGCCAGCAGTGAATGGACAGCGTCCCCCAATCAGCCCCAGCATTTT. The full variable domain, its missing parts supplied by reference TRBV2 and TRBJ1-5, is EPEVTQTPSHQVTQMGQEVILRCVPISNHLYFYWYRQILGQKVEFLVSFYNNEISEKSEIFDDQFSVERPDGSNFTLKIRSTKLEDSAMYFCASSEWTASPNQPQHFGDGTRLSIL.

This clonotype was counted many times. The V call is TRBV19, the J call TRBJ1-5, with D possibly TRBD1 on 6 matching bases. Germline V lookup: CDR1 LNHDA, CDR2 SQIVND (reference sequence). Trimming stripped 4 bases from V and 7 bases from J, with 20 bases between. The CDR3 covers 16 residues. CDR3: CASSTIGQIYRQPQHF. The DNA of the CDR3 is TGTGCCAGTAGTACAATTGGACAGATTTATCGACAGCCCCAGCATTTT.

The table lists this clonotype with many counts. J is TRBJ1-2 and V is TRBV20-1, with D possibly being TRBD1 (5 bases). V shed 6 bases and J shed 5 bases, with 19 bases lying between them. This CDR3 spans 14 amino acids. Germline CDR1 and CDR2: DFQATT and SNEGSKA (reference sequence). The CDR3 bases are TGCAGTGCCGAGGGGCCCGCCCGCGGGTATGGCTACACCTTC. Translation gives CSAEGPARGYGYTF.